These 21 T cell receptor beta chains originate from one sample sequenced in a study of glioma-infiltrating T cells. The iRepertoire nested amplicon-rescue multiplex PCR amplified TCR alpha and beta CDR3s from RNA. In TCRdb, the multiplex PCR reads were re-called with MiXCR into one record per CDR3 protein. The sample holds roughly 100,000 distinct CDR3 sequences, less than 30% seen once. Specimen: glioma tissue, nonneoplastic brain tissue, or PBMCs (not recorded which). The receptors were gathered from a human donor with low-grade glioma or glioblastoma, undergoing nonglioma brain surgery, or in good health (not recorded which).

Ten or more counts support this clonotype. The chain joins TRBV20-1 to TRBJ1-2; 8 bases fit TRBD1. Trimming at V came to 1 base and at J to 6 bases, leaving 10 bases not matched to a gene. The CDR3 runs 15 residues. Germline lookup yields CDR1 DFQATT and CDR2 SNEGSKA (reference sequence). This CDR3 reads CSARVPDREDNGYTF. The CDR3 nucleotides are TGCAGTGCTAGAGTTCCGGACAGGGAGGATAATGGCTACACCTTC.

The chain combines TRBV7-2 with TRBJ2-3; 12 bases are a match to TRBD2. Trimming removed 5 bases from V and 2 bases from J; junction bases left unmatched: 5. CDR1 SGHTA and CDR2 FQGNSA come from the germline V gene. There are 16 residues in the CDR3. The CDR3 loop is CASSQRLAGATDTQYF. The CDR3 DNA reads as TGTGCCAGCAGCCAAAGACTAGCGGGGGCCACAGATACGCAGTATTTT.

The chain links TRBV20-1 to TRBJ2-7; TRBD1 agrees at 10 bases. The CDR3 is 14 residues long. Germline CDR1 DFQATT, CDR2 SNEGSKA (reference sequence). The junction had 8 bases not matched to a gene; V was cut back by 0 bases and J by 9 bases. CDR3 DNA: TGCAGTGCTAGAGATAGGACAGGGGGTGAAGGGCAGTACTTC. Its translation is CSARDRTGGEGQYF.

The chain employs TRBV7-6 and TRBJ1-1; no reliable D call. The CDR3 consists of 13 residues. Germline lookup yields CDR1 SGHVS and CDR2 FNYEAQ. V lost 5 bases and J 8 bases, leaving 15 bases between the germline ends. The CDR3 DNA reads as TGTGCCAGCAGCCCAAGCCCACAGTTGGAAGCTTTCTTT. Translation: CASSPSPQLEAFF. The full variable domain, its missing parts supplied by reference TRBV7-6 and TRBJ1-1, is GAGVSQSPRYKVTKRGQDVALRCDPISGHVSLYWYRQALGQGPEFLTYFNYEAQQDKSGLPNDRFSAERPEGSISTLTIQRTEQRDSAMYRCASSPSPQLEAFFGQGTRLTVV.

The rearrangement uses TRBV4-3 and TRBJ2-3; D unresolved. The CDR3 has 15 amino acids. Trimming shortened V by 4 bases and J by 2 bases, and 13 bases separated the two germline ends. CDR1 is LGHNA and CDR2 is YSLEER in the germline V gene. Here the CDR3 DNA reads TGCGCCAGCAGCCGGAATGGGGTGGACACAGATACGCAGTATTTT. It encodes CASSRNGVDTDTQYF.

This clonotype was counted many times. The chain links TRBV6-1 to TRBJ1-6, with D maybe TRBD1 (5 bases). Looked up from germline, CDR1 is MNHNS and CDR2 is SASEGT. The CDR3 sequence is 12 residues long. The V end was cut by 5 bases, the J end by 8 bases, with 7 bases between. The CDR3 is CASSRQYSPLHF. Written as DNA, the CDR3 is TGTGCCAGCAGTCGACAGTATTCACCCCTCCACTTT.

Concerning this clonotype: A much larger clone differs by one base, so this may be a read error. This rearrangement joins TRBV7-2 to TRBJ2-1, with 8 bases lining up with TRBD1. V shed 6 bases, J shed 8 bases, and the junction held 6 bases outside the gene matches. Per the germline V gene, CDR1 is SGHTA and CDR2 is FQGNSA. The CDR3 is 13 amino acids. CDR3 residues: CASRGRGQDEQFF. The CDR3 coding sequence is TGTGCCAGCAGGGGCAGGGGGCAAGATGAGCAGTTCTTC.

V usage is TRBV7-8 and J usage is TRBJ2-7, with D uncertain. V was shortened by 4 bases and J by 0 bases, with 13 bases between the two germline ends. CDR3 length equals 15 residues. The V gene's germline CDR1 is SGHVS and CDR2 FQNEAQ. CDR3 amino acids: CASSSMAVSSYEQYF. For the CDR3, the DNA is TGTGCCAGCAGCTCCATGGCGGTGAGCTCCTACGAGCAGTACTTC.

This clonotype was observed a single time. Likely a read error: the CDR3 ends without its conserved phenylalanine or tryptophan. The V gene is TRBV5-5, the J gene TRBJ1-1; tentatively, D is TRBD1 (5 bases). The CDR3 length is 15 residues. Per germline, CDR1 SGHKS and CDR2 YYEKEE (reference sequence). V shed 3 bases and J shed 4 bases, with 16 bases lying between them. The CDR3 DNA is TGTGCCAGCAGCTGGGGACGGGGTCGAGGCACTGAAGCTTTCCTT. Its translation: CASSWGRGRGTEAFL.

The chain combines TRBV18 with TRBJ2-5; D is possibly TRBD2 (5 bases). Germline values: CDR1 KGHSH, CDR2 LQKENI. The CDR3 loop spans 13 amino acids. Trimming cost V 6 bases and J 3 bases, with 11 bases left between them. The CDR3 nucleotides are TGTGCCAGCTCTCCTGGACTGGAAGAGACCCAGTACTTC. Amino acid sequence: CASSPGLEETQYF. Full variable domain (remainder filled in from reference TRBV18 and TRBJ2-5): NAGVMQNPRHLVRRRGQEARLRCSPMKGHSHVYWYRQLPEEGLKFMVYLQKENIIDESGMPKERFSAEFPKEGPSILRIQQVVRGDSAAYFCASSPGLEETQYFGPGTRLLVL.

The J gene is TRBJ2-7, the V gene TRBV19; D perhaps matches TRBD1 (6 bases). The germline V gene encodes CDR1 LNHDA and CDR2 SQIVND (reference sequence). The CDR3 is 14 amino acids. The V gene lost 5 bases and the J gene lost 2 bases, with 13 bases spanning the gap. The DNA for the CDR3 is TGTGCCAGTAGTCTCTCAGGGGACACCTACGAGCAGTACTTC. Protein: CASSLSGDTYEQYF. Variable domain in full (rest from reference TRBV19 and TRBJ2-7): DGGITQSPKYLFRKEGQNVTLSCEQNLNHDAMYWYRQDPGQGLRLIYYSQIVNDFQKGDIAEGYSVSREKKESFPLTVTSAQKNPTAFYLCASSLSGDTYEQYFGPGTRLTVT.

This clonotype has just a few counts. The chain links TRBV2 to TRBJ2-7, with D unresolved. Trimming took 0 bases from V and 3 from J, leaving 9 bases between them. CDR3 length: 14 residues. Germline V CDR1 and CDR2: SNHLY, FYNNEI. The CDR3 is CASSEAAGYYEQYF. The CDR3 nucleotides read TGTGCCAGCAGTGAAGCAGCAGGATACTACGAGCAGTACTTC.

As concerns this clonotype: One junction end does not reproduce the germline sequence, and a read error may be involved. The J gene is TRBJ1-1, the V gene TRBV28; unclear D gene. The CDR3 covers 14 residues. The germline V gene has CDR1 MDHEN and CDR2 SYDVKM. The CDR3 sequence is CASSLWGENTEAFF. CDR3 DNA sequence: TGTGCTAGCAGTTTATGGGGAGAGAACACTGAAGCTTTCTTT.

At least ten counts were recorded for this clonotype. The V gene is TRBV19, the J gene TRBJ2-3; 7 bases fit TRBD2. The CDR3 has 13 amino acids. Germline assignment: CDR1 LNHDA and CDR2 SQIVND (reference sequence). The J segment lost 6 bases and the V segment lost 5 bases, leaving 5 bases of the junction unmatched. In DNA form, the CDR3 reads TGTGCCAGTAGTCCCCAGCGGGATGATACGCAGTATTTT. Amino acid sequence: CASSPQRDDTQYF.

V gene TRBV12-3 or TRBV12-4 combines with J gene TRBJ2-7, with 10 bases fitting TRBD1. V dropped 5 bases and J dropped 4; count of bases not matched to a gene: 5. CDR3 length equals 14 residues. Written as DNA, the CDR3 is TGTGCCAGCAGTCCGGGGACAGGGGATTACGAGCAGTACTTC. This encodes CASSPGTGDYEQYF.

In regard to this clonotype: A much more abundant neighbour one base away suggests this may be a read error. The chain combines TRBV6-5 with TRBJ1-5; no definite D call. The CDR3 runs 14 residues. Germline V lookup: CDR1 MNHEY, CDR2 SVGAGI. The CDR3 sequence is CARSYSGPNQPQHF. DNA for the CDR3: TGTGCCCGCAGTTACTCTGGCCCCAATCAGCCCCAGCATTTT.

This sequence joins TRBV18 and TRBJ1-4, with D unclear. This CDR3 region has 16 residues. V shed 1 base and J shed 7 bases, with 16 bases lying between them. Germline CDR1 is KGHSH and CDR2 is LQKENI. The CDR3 sequence: CASSPRPLGPGEKLFF. The CDR3 DNA reads as TGTGCCAGCTCACCACGGCCCCTCGGGCCAGGTGAAAAACTGTTTTTT.

CDR3 bases: TGTGCCAGCAGCTTAACAGGGGGCTATGCCACTAATGAAAAACTGTTTTTT. It translates to CASSLTGGYATNEKLFF. The chain combines TRBV7-2 with TRBJ1-4, with 9 bases fitting TRBD1. The CDR3 totals 17 residues. V was pared by 2 bases and J by 2 bases, with 6 bases of the junction left unmatched. The germline V gene has CDR1 SGHTA and CDR2 FQGNSA.

The gene calls are TRBV12-3 or TRBV12-4 and TRBJ2-7; 9 bases are shared with TRBD2. Losses at the gene ends were 2 bases for V and 2 bases for J; bases not matched to a gene: 4. CDR3 length equals 15 residues. The CDR3 DNA sequence: TGTGCCAGCAGTTTACTCGCGGGGGGGACCTACGAGCAGTACTTC. Its protein product is CASSLLAGGTYEQYF.

The chain uses TRBV2 and TRBJ2-5; TRBD1 matches 8 bases. The CDR3 covers 13 residues. Germline V CDR1 and CDR2: SNHLY, FYNNEI. V trimming: 5 bases; J trimming: 5 bases; junction bases outside the gene matches: 4. CDR3 protein: CASSQTGVETQYF. In DNA, the CDR3 is TGTGCCAGCAGTCAGACAGGGGTCGAGACCCAGTACTTC. Using reference TRBV2 and TRBJ2-5 for the parts outside the CDR3, the full variable domain is EPEVTQTPSHQVTQMGQEVILRCVPISNHLYFYWYRQILGQKVEFLVSFYNNEISEKSEIFDDQFSVERPDGSNFTLKIRSTKLEDSAMYFCASSQTGVETQYFGPGTRLLVL.

This clonotype occurred once. The chain combines TRBV6-4 with TRBJ2-5; D ambiguous. This CDR3 comprises 15 residues. Germline CDR1 reads MRHNA; CDR2 reads SNTAGT. Deletions cut 0 bases from V and 2 bases from J, with 10 bases between. The CDR3 bases are TGTGCCAGCAGTGACTCTTTACGGAGTCAAGAGACCCAGTACTTC. Translated: CASSDSLRSQETQYF.